The T cell receptor (beta chain) described here comes from a study of blood T cell repertoires in COVID-19. Clinical histories supplied by participants themselves formed the basis of cohort assignment. The CDR3 runs to 19 residues. Germline V CDR1 and CDR2: MRHNA, SNTAGT. The V segment lost 0 bases and the J segment 6 bases; nucleotides outside the gene matches: 16. Source study methods: Reference gene primer amplification gave estimated nucleated cell counts. Assay: immunoSEQ multiplex PCR; the TCRdb copy retains only in-frame clones and omits some. V and J calls plus clone size are reproduced from that table; the DNA served to infer D and trimming. Seen here are some 300,000 clones, around 90% observed once, and the top ten hold approximately 1%.

The sequencing input was PBMCs or T cells enriched from blood (not recorded which). The sequence derives from a woman under 40 who had recovered from COVID-19. The chain uses TRBV6-4 and TRBJ2-2, with 7 bases aligning to TRBD2. The CDR3 DNA follows: TGTGCCAGCAGTGACTCGCCCCTTGGCGGGGGAATAACGTCCGGGGAGCTGTTTTTT. Protein product: CASSDSPLGGGITSGELFF.